What follows is one TCR beta chain and its context. The germline V gene has CDR1 MNHEY and CDR2 SVGAGI. CDR3 length: 15 amino acids. V lost 2 bases, J lost 4 bases, and 5 bases stayed unmatched. Authors' processing steps: Nucleated cell counts were estimated from reference gene primer amplification. Sequencing used immunoSEQ multiplex PCR; TCRdb keeps in-frame clones, though not all of them. D and trimming were read from the DNA, whereas the V and J calls and clone size are those reported in that table. Among 200,000 to 300,000 clones listed, less than 90% were seen once. The data derive from a study of blood T cell repertoires in COVID-19. Study at large: Samples came from the United States, Italy and Spain, spanning acute and convalescent COVID-19.

This clonotype originated in a man aged 55 to 70 with acute or convalescent COVID-19. The genes are TRBV6-5 and TRBJ1-1; 9 bases align to TRBD1. The material sequenced was peripheral blood. The CDR3 bases are TGTGCCAGCAGTTACGGGACAGGGATAATCACTGAAGCTTTCTTT. Residues: CASSYGTGIITEAFF.